Listed here is a single T cell receptor (beta chain). Its antigen is unknown. cDNA serving as the sequencing template came from extracted, reverse transcribed RNA. The table came from immunoSEQ multiplex PCR; TCRdb's copy has only in-frame clones and leaves some out. In the table there are some 170,000 clones, around three fifths of which are singletons. The sample is drawn from a study of CD8+ T cells in alopecia areata. Across the study: Oral tofacitinib (5 to 10 mg twice daily) was administered to treated patients. Notes on the study in general: Mice gave a clearer picture of TCR sharing than patients did, possibly for HLA-related reasons.

The CDR3 sequence is 15 residues long. Germline CDR1 reads SGHRS; CDR2 reads YFSETQ. The ends were cut back, 0 bases at V and 7 bases at J, with 16 bases in the middle. The sample consisted of CD4+ T cells sorted from blood, taken at week 0. The V and J genes are TRBV5-1 and TRBJ1-2; no clear D. The source of this sequence is a human donor with alopecia areata. The CDR3 coding sequence is TGCGCCAGCAGCTTGGCCCTCGGAGGTTTAGGTGGCTACACCTTC. Its protein product is CASSLALGGLGGYTF.